Listed below are T cell receptor beta chains from one sample, sequenced in a study of spatial heterogeneity in lung cancer. In TCRdb, the 5' RACE reads were re-called with MiXCR into one record per CDR3 protein. The data show 25,000 or so distinct CDR3 sequences, about 4.7% seen once. The sequencing here drew on PBMCs, taken at surgery. The receptors derive from a male donor with early-stage non-small cell lung cancer. CDR3s include the opening cysteine and the closing phenylalanine or tryptophan. D genes are given only for firm matches. Only some rows state a clone size, as once, few, many or a class for expanded clones.

v_call: TRBV7-9
j_call: TRBJ2-3
clone_size: many
d_call: TRBD2
cdr3_aa: CASSLASSGGDTQYF
cdr3_nt: TGTGCCAGCAGCTTAGCGTCTAGCGGGGGTGATACGCAGTATTTT

v_call: TRBV11-3
j_call: TRBJ2-1
clone_size: many
d_call: -
cdr3_aa: CASSLGQYNEQFF
cdr3_nt: TGTGCCAGCAGCTTAGGCCAGTACAATGAGCAGTTCTTC

v_call: TRBV7-9
j_call: TRBJ1-1
clone_size: many
d_call: -
cdr3_aa: CASSLNPGHNTEAFF
cdr3_nt: TGTGCCAGCAGCTTAAATCCGGGACACAACACTGAAGCTTTCTTT

v_call: TRBV7-2
j_call: TRBJ2-2
clone_size: many
d_call: TRBD1
cdr3_aa: CASSSRQGNTGELFF
cdr3_nt: TGTGCCAGCAGCTCACGACAGGGGAACACCGGGGAGCTGTTTTTT

v_call: TRBV12-3/TRBV12-4
j_call: TRBJ2-7
clone_size: many
d_call: -
cdr3_aa: CASSLEAGSYEQYF
cdr3_nt: TGTGCCAGCAGTTTAGAGGCAGGCTCGTACGAGCAGTACTTC

v_call: TRBV6-6
j_call: TRBJ2-3
clone_size: many
d_call: TRBD2
cdr3_aa: CASRPQGTSGVDTQYF
cdr3_nt: TGTGCCAGCAGACCTCAAGGGACTAGCGGGGTGGATACGCAGTATTTT

v_call: TRBV27
j_call: TRBJ2-7
clone_size: many
d_call: TRBD1
cdr3_aa: CASSPPLGQGAKQYF
cdr3_nt: TGTGCCAGCAGTCCTCCTTTGGGACAGGGGGCAAAGCAGTACTTC

v_call: TRBV12-3/TRBV12-4
j_call: TRBJ1-1
clone_size: many
d_call: -
cdr3_aa: CASTENTEAFF
cdr3_nt: TGTGCCAGCACCGAGAACACTGAAGCTTTCTTT

v_call: TRBV7-2
j_call: TRBJ2-3
clone_size: many
d_call: TRBD2
cdr3_aa: CASSLGLAGADTQYF
cdr3_nt: TGTGCCAGCAGCTTAGGGCTAGCGGGAGCAGATACGCAGTATTTT

v_call: TRBV7-3
j_call: TRBJ2-5
clone_size: many
d_call: -
cdr3_aa: CASSFMGFGETQYF
cdr3_nt: TGTGCCAGCAGCTTCATGGGGTTTGGAGAGACCCAGTACTTC

v_call: TRBV5-5
j_call: TRBJ2-7
clone_size: many
d_call: TRBD1
cdr3_aa: CASSLGTGPYEQYF
cdr3_nt: TGTGCCAGCAGCTTGGGGACAGGCCCCTACGAGCAGTACTTC

v_call: TRBV28
j_call: TRBJ1-4
clone_size: many
d_call: -
cdr3_aa: CASSSGEKLFF
cdr3_nt: TGTGCCAGCAGTTCGGGGGAAAAACTGTTTTTT

v_call: TRBV12-5
j_call: TRBJ1-5
clone_size: many
d_call: -
cdr3_aa: CASGLLGCQPQHF
cdr3_nt: TGTGCTAGTGGTTTGCTGGGGTGTCAGCCCCAGCATTTT

v_call: TRBV28
j_call: TRBJ2-2
clone_size: many
d_call: -
cdr3_aa: CASNSGAASGELFF
cdr3_nt: TGTGCCAGCAATTCGGGAGCCGCTTCCGGGGAGCTGTTTTTT

v_call: TRBV29-1
j_call: TRBJ1-1
clone_size: many
d_call: -
cdr3_aa: CSVKDLNTEAFF
cdr3_nt: TGCAGCGTTAAGGACCTGAACACTGAAGCTTTCTTT

v_call: TRBV5-1
j_call: TRBJ1-2
clone_size: many
d_call: TRBD1
cdr3_aa: CASSRTGANYGYTF
cdr3_nt: TGCGCCAGCAGCCGGACAGGAGCTAACTATGGCTACACCTTC

v_call: TRBV27
j_call: TRBJ1-4
clone_size: -
d_call: TRBD1
cdr3_aa: CASSQRQGLFGEKLFF
cdr3_nt: TGTGCCAGCAGTCAAAGACAGGGCCTGTTTGGGGAAAAACTGTTTTTT

v_call: TRBV5-1
j_call: TRBJ2-3
clone_size: many
d_call: -
cdr3_aa: CASSLAEGPPTDTQYF
cdr3_nt: TGCGCCAGCAGCTTGGCGGAGGGCCCCCCCACAGATACGCAGTATTTT

v_call: TRBV4-1
j_call: TRBJ2-3
clone_size: many
d_call: -
cdr3_aa: CASSQDRGGDVTDTQYF
cdr3_nt: TGCGCCAGCAGCCAAGATCGCGGCGGGGATGTCACAGATACGCAGTATTTT

v_call: TRBV12-3/TRBV12-4
j_call: TRBJ2-1
clone_size: many
d_call: TRBD2
cdr3_aa: CASSFGGGSGEQFF
cdr3_nt: TGTGCCAGCAGTTTTGGGGGGGGTTCTGGTGAGCAGTTCTTC

v_call: TRBV7-4
j_call: TRBJ2-1
clone_size: -
d_call: -
cdr3_aa: CASSLGDYNEQFF
cdr3_nt: TGTGCCAGCAGCTTAGGGGACTACAATGAGCAGTTCTTC

v_call: TRBV28
j_call: TRBJ1-3
clone_size: many
d_call: -
cdr3_aa: CASSLGNRGNTIYF
cdr3_nt: TGTGCCAGCAGTTTAGGGAACCGTGGAAACACCATATATTTT

v_call: TRBV28
j_call: TRBJ2-1
clone_size: medium-sized
d_call: TRBD1
cdr3_aa: CASSQQGANSPFF
cdr3_nt: TGTGCCAGCAGTCAACAGGGGGCTAACTCACCGTTCTTC

v_call: TRBV7-2
j_call: TRBJ1-5
clone_size: many
d_call: -
cdr3_aa: CASSSHIGTNQPQHF
cdr3_nt: TGTGCCAGCAGCTCACATATTGGGACTAATCAGCCCCAGCATTTT

v_call: TRBV28
j_call: TRBJ1-1
clone_size: many
d_call: -
cdr3_aa: CASIGGPWDTEAFF
cdr3_nt: TGTGCCAGCATCGGGGGCCCGTGGGACACTGAAGCTTTCTTT

v_call: TRBV5-1
j_call: TRBJ2-5
clone_size: many
d_call: TRBD1
cdr3_aa: CASSPGTGGQETQYF
cdr3_nt: TGCGCCAGCAGCCCAGGGACAGGGGGTCAAGAGACCCAGTACTTC